The rows below give T cell receptor beta chains drawn from one sample of a study of vaccination effects on CD4 cells after COVID-19. The antigens of these receptors remain unknown. The data were produced by immunoSEQ multiplex PCR, yet TCRdb's version contains in-frame clones alone and is incomplete. The table has about 15,000 clones, approximately 80% seen once. The source material was CD4+ T cells from PBMCs cultured with HCoV-NL63 spike peptides, sampled after COVID-19 vaccination. The receptors stem from a human donor who had a prior SARS-CoV-2 infection. CDR3s include the opening cysteine and the closing phenylalanine or tryptophan. D genes are given only for firm matches.

D gene,V gene,CDR3 protein
.,TRBV4-1,CASSPKIINLGGEKLFF
TRBD2,TRBV5-1,CASSTGLAGELFF
.,TRBV24-1,CATSDPARATEAFF
.,TRBV6-1,CASSDQGWYGDQPQHF
.,TRBV5-1,CASSLFSLETQYF
.,TRBV18,CASYRALRQVDTEAFF
.,TRBV5-1,CASTGRNAYEQYF
.,TRBV18,CATSPLPQETQYF
.,TRBV3-1/TRBV3-2,CASSLNSYGYTF
.,TRBV2,CASSYSQETQYF
TRBD1,TRBV7-9,CASSLLDRGLRYF
TRBD1,TRBV5-8,CASSFNDDRAADTQYF
.,TRBV7-8,CASSPRWVGNTEAFF
TRBD2,TRBV2,CASIAGGYEPDTQYF
.,TRBV3-1/TRBV3-2,CASSHGTAWGSPLHF
.,TRBV2,CASSDPPGRYTF
.,TRBV5-4,CASSFGAGRRNEQFF
TRBD1,TRBV9,CASSLTGVAGNTIYF
TRBD1,TRBV2,CASGDSSYNEQFF
.,TRBV7-8,CASRLYTGVYNEQFF
.,TRBV7-9,CASSSGTYGAAEAFF
TRBD2,TRBV6-6,CASPRAPGLGETQYF
.,TRBV19,CASSIPGQLSGYTF
.,TRBV4-2,CASSLGATGGAYEQYF
TRBD2,TRBV6-5,CASGAGGTSSYEQYF
TRBD2,TRBV19,CASTPTSGGAGDTQYF
.,TRBV5-1,CASSLGDIYNSPLHF
TRBD2,TRBV5-1,CASSLPLAVKRTGELFF